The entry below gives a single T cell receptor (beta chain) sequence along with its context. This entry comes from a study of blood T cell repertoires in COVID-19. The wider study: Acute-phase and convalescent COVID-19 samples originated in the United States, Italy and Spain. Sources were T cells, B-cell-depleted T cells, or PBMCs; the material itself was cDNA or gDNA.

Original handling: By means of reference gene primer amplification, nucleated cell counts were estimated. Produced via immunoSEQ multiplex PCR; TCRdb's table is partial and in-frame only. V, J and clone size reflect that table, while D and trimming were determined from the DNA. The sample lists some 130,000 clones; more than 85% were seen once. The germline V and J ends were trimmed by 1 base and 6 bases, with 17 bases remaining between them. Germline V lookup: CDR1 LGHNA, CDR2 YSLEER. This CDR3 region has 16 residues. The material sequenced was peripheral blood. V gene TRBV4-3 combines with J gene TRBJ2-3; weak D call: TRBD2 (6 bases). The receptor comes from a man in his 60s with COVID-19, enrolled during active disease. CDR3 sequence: CASSQGGAAPGDTQYF. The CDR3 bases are TGCGCCAGCAGCCAAGGCGGGGCGGCCCCGGGGGATACGCAGTATTTT.